This entry is about one TCR beta chain. The target antigen is unknown. Random hexamers were used to reverse transcribe the RNA input (roughly 0.5 to 1 ug). Across 54 Vbeta and 13 Jbeta, immunoSEQ multiplex PCR amplified TCR beta CDR3. MiXCR was run by TCRdb on the immunoSEQ multiplex PCR reads, yielding one entry per CDR3 protein. The sample lists some 130,000 distinct CDR3 sequences, roughly 94% seen once, with under 0.2% in the top ten. This sample is part of a study of CD8 T cells in Susac syndrome. Study results and caveats: In Susac syndrome, CD8+ expansion was highest in TEMRA and active disease. A relatively small number of individuals underwent TCR sequencing and HLA analysis.

The CDR3 extends over 13 amino acids. Trimming pared 4 bases from V and 6 bases from J, leaving 10 bases between. This rearrangement joins TRBV12-3 or TRBV12-4 to TRBJ1-5, with TRBD1 as a possible D gene (6 bases). Material: CD8+ T cells from PBMCs. The clonotype originates from a human donor with Susac syndrome. This CDR3 reads CASSSGTFQPQHF. CDR3 DNA: TGTGCCAGCAGTTCCGGGACATTTCAGCCCCAGCATTTT.